This is a list of T cell receptor beta chains from one sample in a study of T cell changes during pregnancy in multiple sclerosis. Using immunoSEQ multiplex PCR, the repertoire was profiled, and TCRdb retains in-frame clones only, with some absent. Of some 38,000 clones listed, 91% are singletons. This specimen consisted of CD4+ T cells from peripheral blood mononuclear cells, obtained in the second trimester of pregnancy. The receptor source for this set is a female donor in good health, enrolled as a control in a pregnancy study. Both conserved end residues are part of each CDR3. A D gene is named only where the DNA matches it firmly. Clone size is stated in some rows and not others, as once, few, many or a class when expanded.

V: TRBV27
J: TRBJ2-3
length: 12
size: -
D: -
DNA: TGTGCCAGCAGCCCGGGCACAGATACGCAGTATTTT
CDR3: CASSPGTDTQYF

V: TRBV7-2
J: TRBJ2-3
length: 15
size: -
D: TRBD2
DNA: TGTGCCAGCAGTATTAGCGGGGCCTCCACAGATACGCAGTATTTT
CDR3: CASSISGASTDTQYF

V: TRBV5-1
J: TRBJ2-5
length: 14
size: once
D: TRBD2
DNA: TGCGCCAGCAGGAGAGCGGGGGGGTCAGAGACCCAGTACTTC
CDR3: CASRRAGGSETQYF

V: TRBV5-4
J: TRBJ1-4
length: 15
size: -
D: -
DNA: TGTGCCAGCAGCTTGTCGGGACACGTGAATGAAAAACTGTTTTTT
CDR3: CASSLSGHVNEKLFF

V: TRBV12-5
J: TRBJ1-2
length: 11
size: few
D: -
DNA: TGTGCTAGTAAGAACGTGCGAGGCTACACCTTC
CDR3: CASKNVRGYTF

V: TRBV9
J: TRBJ1-2
length: 15
size: -
D: TRBD1
DNA: TGTGCCAGCAGCCAACCTCTACAGGGGGCGTATGGCTACACCTTC
CDR3: CASSQPLQGAYGYTF

V: TRBV7-2
J: TRBJ1-1
length: 12
size: few
D: -
DNA: TGTGCCAGCAGCGCTATCAGGGTTGAAGCTTTCTTT
CDR3: CASSAIRVEAFF

V: TRBV4-2
J: TRBJ2-6
length: 17
size: -
D: TRBD1
DNA: TGTGCCAGCAGCCAGGGACAGGGGGTTACTGGGGCCAACGTCCTGACTTTC
CDR3: CASSQGQGVTGANVLTF

V: TRBV18
J: TRBJ1-6
length: 14
size: -
D: -
DNA: TGTGCCAGCTCACTTTCCGGGGAACGTTCACCCCTCCACTTT
CDR3: CASSLSGERSPLHF

V: TRBV18
J: TRBJ2-6
length: 16
size: -
D: TRBD1
DNA: TGTGCCAGCTCACCACCCCTAACAGGGGGCCCCAACGTCCTGACTTTC
CDR3: CASSPPLTGGPNVLTF

V: TRBV4-1
J: TRBJ2-2
length: 17
size: once
D: -
DNA: TGCGCCAGCAGCCAAGCCGACATGGGACTTTCCACCGGGGAGCTGTTTTTT
CDR3: CASSQADMGLSTGELFF

V: TRBV15
J: TRBJ2-7
length: 15
size: -
D: -
DNA: TGTGCCACCAGCAGACCGGGAAAAAACACCTACGAGCAGTACTTC
CDR3: CATSRPGKNTYEQYF

V: TRBV25-1
J: TRBJ1-2
length: 14
size: once
D: -
DNA: TGTGCCAGCAGTGAATCGGCAGGGAACTATGGCTACACCTTC
CDR3: CASSESAGNYGYTF

V: TRBV4-1
J: TRBJ1-2
length: 15
size: -
D: -
DNA: TGCGCCAGCAGCCAAGATGCGCCAGGGGTTCATGGCTACACCTTC
CDR3: CASSQDAPGVHGYTF

V: TRBV28
J: TRBJ1-1
length: 11
size: -
D: -
DNA: TGTGCCAGCAGTTTGGGACTTGAAGCTTTCTTT
CDR3: CASSLGLEAFF

V: TRBV18
J: TRBJ1-1
length: 15
size: -
D: -
DNA: TGTGCCAGCTCACTACTTCAGGGCGATGGCACTGAAGCTTTCTTT
CDR3: CASSLLQGDGTEAFF

V: TRBV7-2
J: TRBJ2-3
length: 15
size: -
D: -
DNA: TGTGCCAGCAGCTTAGACTCCAGGGACACAGATACGCAGTATTTT
CDR3: CASSLDSRDTDTQYF

V: TRBV15
J: TRBJ1-1
length: 13
size: -
D: -
DNA: TGTGCCACCAGCGAGGGCCTGAACACTGAAGCTTTCTTT
CDR3: CATSEGLNTEAFF

V: TRBV7-9
J: TRBJ2-2
length: 14
size: -
D: -
DNA: TGTGCCAGCAGCTTAGTAGGTACAGTCGGGGAGCTGTTTTTT
CDR3: CASSLVGTVGELFF

V: TRBV4-1
J: TRBJ1-1
length: 18
size: -
D: TRBD1
DNA: TGCGCCAGCACCCTACTCCCGGGACAGGTATTAAGGGACACTGAAGCTTTCTTT
CDR3: CASTLLPGQVLRDTEAFF

V: TRBV9
J: TRBJ2-7
length: 16
size: -
D: TRBD2
DNA: TGTGCCAGCAGCGTAGGGGGGTCTAGCGGGCTATACGAGCAGTACTTC
CDR3: CASSVGGSSGLYEQYF

V: TRBV7-2
J: TRBJ2-2
length: 14
size: -
D: -
DNA: TGTGCCAGCAGCTTAGCGCAGGCTTTTGGGGAGCTGTTTTTT
CDR3: CASSLAQAFGELFF

V: TRBV4-2
J: TRBJ2-7
length: 16
size: -
D: TRBD2
DNA: TGTGCCAGCAGCCGTTCCGGGACTACCTTCTCCTACGAGCAGTACTTC
CDR3: CASSRSGTTFSYEQYF

V: TRBV27
J: TRBJ2-5
length: 15
size: -
D: -
DNA: TGTGCCAGCAGTTCATCAAGGGACTCTGTGGTGTCCCAGTACTTC
CDR3: CASSSSRDSVVSQYF

V: TRBV7-3
J: TRBJ2-2
length: 13
size: -
D: TRBD2
DNA: TGTGCCACCCTGGCGGGGGGGACCGGGGAGCTGTTTTTT
CDR3: CATLAGGTGELFF

V: TRBV11-1
J: TRBJ1-6
length: 15
size: -
D: -
DNA: TGTGCCAGCAGTCCCCGCGGAACCTATAATTCACCCCTCCACTTT
CDR3: CASSPRGTYNSPLHF

V: TRBV10-3
J: TRBJ2-7
length: 11
size: -
D: -
DNA: TGTGCCTCGGGGGTCTCCTACGAGCAGTACTTC
CDR3: CASGVSYEQYF

V: TRBV5-1
J: TRBJ1-1
length: 11
size: -
D: -
DNA: TGCGCCAGCAGCAAAACAGGTGAAGCTTTCTTT
CDR3: CASSKTGEAFF

V: TRBV7-2
J: TRBJ2-1
length: 15
size: -
D: -
DNA: TGTGCCAGCACCAGGACAGGGAGGGGGGACAATGAGCAGTTCTTC
CDR3: CASTRTGRGDNEQFF

V: TRBV28
J: TRBJ1-3
length: 16
size: -
D: TRBD1
DNA: TGTGCCAGCAGTTTCCTCTCGGCAGGGGGTGGAAACACCATATATTTT
CDR3: CASSFLSAGGGNTIYF

V: TRBV10-3
J: TRBJ1-5
length: 15
size: -
D: -
DNA: TGTGCCATCAGTGAGGCGGCCGGGGGCAATCAGCCCCAGCATTTT
CDR3: CAISEAAGGNQPQHF

V: TRBV6-6
J: TRBJ2-7
length: 13
size: -
D: TRBD2
DNA: TGTGCCAGCAGGGAGGGCGGGGGATACGAGCAGTACTTC
CDR3: CASREGGGYEQYF

V: TRBV28
J: TRBJ2-3
length: 16
size: -
D: TRBD1
DNA: TGTGCCAGCATCCAATCCCCGGGACAGGGGCCAGATACGCAGTATTTT
CDR3: CASIQSPGQGPDTQYF

V: TRBV5-1
J: TRBJ2-1
length: 16
size: -
D: TRBD2
DNA: TGCGCCAGCAGCGGGGGACTAGCGGGTTCTTACAATGAGCAGTTCTTC
CDR3: CASSGGLAGSYNEQFF

V: TRBV11-2
J: TRBJ1-1
length: 16
size: -
D: TRBD1
DNA: TGTGCCAGCAGCTCTCGGACAGGGGGAACGTACACTGAAGCTTTCTTT
CDR3: CASSSRTGGTYTEAFF

V: TRBV5-1
J: TRBJ1-1
length: 14
size: few
D: -
DNA: TGCGCCAGCAGCCGGGACTACGAGTATACTGAAGCTTTCTTT
CDR3: CASSRDYEYTEAFF

V: TRBV15
J: TRBJ2-5
length: 16
size: -
D: -
DNA: TGTGCCACCAGCAGAGAGGGGCTCAGGTACCAAGAGACCCAGTACTTC
CDR3: CATSREGLRYQETQYF

V: TRBV9
J: TRBJ2-2
length: 16
size: -
D: -
DNA: TGTGCCAGCAGCGTAGTGGCTAGTGGATTCGCCGGGGAGCTGTTTTTT
CDR3: CASSVVASGFAGELFF

V: TRBV30
J: TRBJ2-3
length: 15
size: -
D: -
DNA: TGTGCCTGGAGTGGAGGACTATTTGCGACAGATACGCAGTATTTT
CDR3: CAWSGGLFATDTQYF

V: TRBV20-1
J: TRBJ1-2
length: 11
size: -
D: -
DNA: TGCAGCGCGGCCGCGAACTATGGCTACACCTTC
CDR3: CSAAANYGYTF

V: TRBV7-2
J: TRBJ2-1
length: 15
size: -
D: -
DNA: TGTGCCAGCAGCCCGATGCGGGACCTCTACAATGAGCAGTTCTTC
CDR3: CASSPMRDLYNEQFF